These T cell receptor beta chains were read from a single sample in a study of cytomegalovirus exposure and HLA in healthy donors. TCRdb keeps only in-frame clones here, not all; method: immunoSEQ multiplex PCR. The sample has around 140,000 clones; 88% are singletons. The sample consisted of PBMCs. The receptors stem from a woman aged 40 to 49 in good health and CMV-seronegative. Both conserved end residues are part of each CDR3. D genes are given only for firm matches. For some rows the clone size is stated as once, few or many, or as a class when expanded; others skip it.

CDR3aa: CASSPWTSGYNEQFF
CDR3nt: TGTGCCAGCTCACCGTGGACTAGCGGGTACAATGAGCAGTTCTTC
v_gene: TRBV18
abundance: once
d_gene: TRBD2
j_gene: TRBJ2-1

CDR3aa: CASSRTGGRNEQFF
CDR3nt: TGTGCCAGCAGCAGGACAGGGGGTAGGAATGAGCAGTTCTTC
v_gene: TRBV6-5
abundance: once
d_gene: TRBD1
j_gene: TRBJ2-1

CDR3aa: CAISRESSGTGNDQPQHF
CDR3nt: TGTGCCATCAGTAGAGAGTCTTCCGGGACAGGCAATGATCAGCCCCAGCATTTT
v_gene: TRBV10-3
abundance: once
d_gene: TRBD1
j_gene: TRBJ1-5

CDR3aa: CASRGLAGPDTQYF
CDR3nt: TGTGCCAGCAGGGGACTAGCGGGGCCAGATACGCAGTATTTT
v_gene: TRBV13
abundance: .
d_gene: TRBD2
j_gene: TRBJ2-3

CDR3aa: CASSPRELRNTIYF
CDR3nt: TGCGCCAGCAGCCCCCGGGAGCTACGGAACACCATATATTTT
v_gene: TRBV4-1
abundance: few
d_gene: .
j_gene: TRBJ1-3

CDR3aa: CASPADRNTEAFF
CDR3nt: TGTGCCAGCCCGGCTGACAGGAACACTGAAGCTTTCTTT
v_gene: TRBV2
abundance: .
d_gene: .
j_gene: TRBJ1-1

CDR3aa: CASSGLAFYEQYF
CDR3nt: TGTGCCAGCAGCGGACTGGCCTTCTACGAGCAGTACTTC
v_gene: TRBV11-3
abundance: .
d_gene: .
j_gene: TRBJ2-7

CDR3aa: CASSFYRDTQYF
CDR3nt: TGTGCCAGCAGCTTTTACAGGGATACGCAGTATTTT
v_gene: TRBV11-3
abundance: .
d_gene: .
j_gene: TRBJ2-3

CDR3aa: CASSQGSWNTEAFF
CDR3nt: TGCGCCAGCAGCCAGGGGAGCTGGAACACTGAAGCTTTCTTT
v_gene: TRBV10-1
abundance: .
d_gene: .
j_gene: TRBJ1-1

CDR3aa: CSSSPTKQGAHLDGYTF
CDR3nt: TGTTCCAGCAGCCCTACAAAACAGGGGGCGCATCTAGATGGCTACACCTTC
v_gene: TRBV7-9
abundance: .
d_gene: TRBD1
j_gene: TRBJ1-2

CDR3aa: CASSPETGINNQPQHF
CDR3nt: TGTGCCAGCAGCCCAGAGACAGGGATAAACAACCAGCCCCAGCATTTT
v_gene: TRBV7-8
abundance: .
d_gene: TRBD1
j_gene: TRBJ1-5

CDR3aa: CASRDLAVNEQFF
CDR3nt: TGTGCCAGCAGGGACTTGGCTGTGAATGAGCAGTTCTTC
v_gene: TRBV5-6
abundance: .
d_gene: .
j_gene: TRBJ2-1

CDR3aa: CASSLGRAPDTQYF
CDR3nt: TGCGCCAGCAGCTTAGGGCGGGCCCCAGATACGCAGTATTTT
v_gene: TRBV5-1
abundance: .
d_gene: .
j_gene: TRBJ2-3

CDR3aa: CASSESGAGGGQPQHF
CDR3nt: TGCGCCAGCAGTGAGTCGGGGGCAGGGGGTGGTCAGCCCCAGCATTTT
v_gene: TRBV10-1
abundance: .
d_gene: TRBD1
j_gene: TRBJ1-5

CDR3aa: CASSSPRQGGNQPQHF
CDR3nt: TGTGCCAGCAGTTCCCCCCGCCAGGGCGGCAATCAGCCCCAGCATTTT
v_gene: TRBV28
abundance: .
d_gene: .
j_gene: TRBJ1-5

CDR3aa: CASSRGDSSSYEQYF
CDR3nt: TGCGCCAGCAGCCGAGGAGACAGTAGCTCCTACGAGCAGTACTTC
v_gene: TRBV4-1
abundance: .
d_gene: .
j_gene: TRBJ2-7

CDR3aa: CASSLGGPQPYEQYF
CDR3nt: TGTGCCAGCAGCTTAGGAGGGCCACAACCCTACGAGCAGTACTTC
v_gene: TRBV11-3
abundance: .
d_gene: .
j_gene: TRBJ2-7

CDR3aa: CASRPNTGDTGELFF
CDR3nt: TGTGCCAGCAGACCAAACACAGGGGACACCGGGGAGCTGTTTTTT
v_gene: TRBV7-9
abundance: few
d_gene: TRBD1
j_gene: TRBJ2-2

CDR3aa: CASSLNPTGRETQYF
CDR3nt: TGTGCCAGCAGCTTGAACCCGACAGGGAGAGAGACCCAGTACTTC
v_gene: TRBV5-4
abundance: .
d_gene: TRBD1
j_gene: TRBJ2-5

CDR3aa: CASSLGLAGGEQYF
CDR3nt: TGCGCCAGCAGCTTAGGACTAGCGGGAGGCGAGCAGTACTTC
v_gene: TRBV5-1
abundance: .
d_gene: TRBD2
j_gene: TRBJ2-7

CDR3aa: CASSPRDTGELFF
CDR3nt: TGTGCCAGCAGCCCGCGGGACACCGGGGAGCTGTTTTTT
v_gene: TRBV9
abundance: .
d_gene: .
j_gene: TRBJ2-2

CDR3aa: CASNPLSGQGYEQYF
CDR3nt: TGTGCCAGCAACCCTCTTTCCGGACAGGGGTACGAGCAGTACTTC
v_gene: TRBV7-2
abundance: .
d_gene: TRBD1
j_gene: TRBJ2-7

CDR3aa: CAWSPGMNTEAFF
CDR3nt: TGTGCCTGGAGTCCAGGCATGAACACTGAAGCTTTCTTT
v_gene: TRBV30
abundance: .
d_gene: .
j_gene: TRBJ1-1

CDR3aa: CASSEWRGINEKLFF
CDR3nt: TGTGCCAGCAGTGAATGGAGAGGGATTAATGAAAAACTGTTTTTT
v_gene: TRBV6-1
abundance: .
d_gene: .
j_gene: TRBJ1-4

CDR3aa: CASSPWGEVYGYTF
CDR3nt: TGTGCCAGCAGCCCTTGGGGGGAGGTCTATGGCTACACCTTC
v_gene: TRBV13
abundance: .
d_gene: .
j_gene: TRBJ1-2

CDR3aa: CAISPGLAGVWDTQYF
CDR3nt: TGTGCCATCAGCCCGGGACTAGCGGGAGTATGGGATACGCAGTATTTT
v_gene: TRBV10-3
abundance: .
d_gene: TRBD2
j_gene: TRBJ2-3

CDR3aa: CASSLRRMDTGELFF
CDR3nt: TGTGCCAGCAGCTTAAGGAGGATGGACACCGGGGAGCTGTTTTTT
v_gene: TRBV7-8
abundance: .
d_gene: .
j_gene: TRBJ2-2

CDR3aa: CASSVYRGSYEQYF
CDR3nt: TGTGCCAGCAGTGTCTATCGGGGTTCCTACGAGCAGTACTTC
v_gene: TRBV6-7
abundance: .
d_gene: .
j_gene: TRBJ2-7

CDR3aa: CASSPRATGTETQYF
CDR3nt: TGTGCCAGCAGCCCACGGGCTACAGGGACGGAGACCCAGTACTTC
v_gene: TRBV7-9
abundance: .
d_gene: .
j_gene: TRBJ2-5

CDR3aa: CASSDRQGAINEKLFF
CDR3nt: TGTGCCAGCAGCGACCGACAGGGGGCCATTAATGAAAAACTGTTTTTT
v_gene: TRBV5-5
abundance: .
d_gene: TRBD1
j_gene: TRBJ1-4

CDR3aa: CASSQGDDNEQFF
CDR3nt: TGTGCCAGCAGCCAGGGCGACGACAATGAGCAGTTCTTC
v_gene: TRBV4-2
abundance: .
d_gene: .
j_gene: TRBJ2-1

CDR3aa: CASSQVRHGSYEQYF
CDR3nt: TGCGCCAGCAGCCAAGTGAGGCACGGCTCCTACGAGCAGTACTTC
v_gene: TRBV4-1
abundance: .
d_gene: .
j_gene: TRBJ2-7

CDR3aa: CASSLTGGFGNTIYF
CDR3nt: TGTGCCAGCAGCCTAACAGGGGGCTTTGGAAACACCATATATTTT
v_gene: TRBV11-2
abundance: .
d_gene: TRBD1
j_gene: TRBJ1-3

CDR3aa: CASRLQGVDGYTF
CDR3nt: TGTGCCAGCAGACTCCAGGGGGTAGATGGCTACACCTTC
v_gene: TRBV28
abundance: .
d_gene: TRBD1
j_gene: TRBJ1-2

CDR3aa: CASSSPGAEQYF
CDR3nt: TGTGCCAGCAGCTCGCCAGGGGCCGAGCAGTACTTC
v_gene: TRBV7-9
abundance: .
d_gene: .
j_gene: TRBJ2-7